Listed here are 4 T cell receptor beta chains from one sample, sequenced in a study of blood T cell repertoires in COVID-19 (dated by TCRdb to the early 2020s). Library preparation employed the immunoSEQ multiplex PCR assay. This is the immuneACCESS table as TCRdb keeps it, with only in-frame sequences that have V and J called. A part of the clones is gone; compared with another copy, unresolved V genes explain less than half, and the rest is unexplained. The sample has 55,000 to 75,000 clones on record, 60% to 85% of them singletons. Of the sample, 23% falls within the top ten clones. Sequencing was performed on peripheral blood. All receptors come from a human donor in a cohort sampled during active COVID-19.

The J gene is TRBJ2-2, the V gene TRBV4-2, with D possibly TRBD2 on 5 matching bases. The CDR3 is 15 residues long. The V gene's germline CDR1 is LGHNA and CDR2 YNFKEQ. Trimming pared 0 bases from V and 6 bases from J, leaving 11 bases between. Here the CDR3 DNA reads TGTGCCAGCAGCCAAGATCTTCTAGCATCCGGGGAGCTGTTTTTT. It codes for CASSQDLLASGELFF.

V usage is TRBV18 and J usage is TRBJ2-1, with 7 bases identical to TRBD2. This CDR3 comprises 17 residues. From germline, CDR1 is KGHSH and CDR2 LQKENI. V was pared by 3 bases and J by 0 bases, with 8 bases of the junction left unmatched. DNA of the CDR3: TGTGCCAGCTCACCCCAACGACTAGCCAGCTCCTACAATGAGCAGTTCTTC. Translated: CASSPQRLASSYNEQFF.

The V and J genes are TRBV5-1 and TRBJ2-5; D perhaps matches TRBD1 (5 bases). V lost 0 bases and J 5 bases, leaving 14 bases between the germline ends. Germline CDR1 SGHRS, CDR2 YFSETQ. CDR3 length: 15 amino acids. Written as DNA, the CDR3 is TGCGCCAGCAGCTTGGTCAGGGCGACATCGGAGACCCAGTACTTC. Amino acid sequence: CASSLVRATSETQYF.

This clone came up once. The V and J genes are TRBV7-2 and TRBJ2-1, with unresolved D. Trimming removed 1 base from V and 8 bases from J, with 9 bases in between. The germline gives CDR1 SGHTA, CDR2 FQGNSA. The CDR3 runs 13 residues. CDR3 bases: TGTGCCAGCAGCTTAGGGCCTGGTTATGAGCAGTTCTTC. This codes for CASSLGPGYEQFF.